Listed below are T cell receptor beta chains from one sample, sequenced in a study of regulatory T cells in long-lasting Graves disease. TCRdb re-called the multiplex PCR reads with MiXCR, one entry per CDR3 protein. The profile covers 400,000 to 550,000 distinct CDR3 sequences, with about a sixth appearing a single time and approximately 22% taken by the ten largest. In addition, the sample was reused for a study of T cells in Graves' hyperthyroidism and ophthalmopathy.

The sample was peripheral blood mononuclear cells (PBMCs), taken at new diagnosis, from a patient treated with antithyroid drugs. The origin of the receptors is a woman aged 18-30 years with Graves disease. The CDR3 runs from the conserved cysteine through the conserved F or W. Each record gives: clone size, J gene, D gene, V gene, CDR3 DNA, CDR3 protein. The D gene is left open where the match is weak. Size values are once, few and many counts, or a class for expanded clones, and some rows have none.

size: many; J: TRBJ2-7; D: -; V: TRBV2; DNA: TGTGCCGGCGAGGAGGCAGGGTCTTGGAGGCAGTACTTC; CDR3: CAGEEAGSWRQYF
size: -; J: TRBJ2-2; D: -; V: TRBV11-2; DNA: TGTGCCAGCAGCCGAACCAGGGGGGGGACCACCGGGGAGCTGTTTTTT; CDR3: CASSRTRGGTTGELFF
size: many; J: TRBJ2-7; D: -; V: TRBV12-3/TRBV12-4; DNA: TGTGCCAGCAGTGATCACAGGAGATCCTACGAGCAGTACTTC; CDR3: CASSDHRRSYEQYF
size: -; J: TRBJ2-7; D: -; V: TRBV7-2; DNA: TGTGCCAGCAGCTTAGATTTAGCGCGAGCAACCTACGAGCAGTACTTC; CDR3: CASSLDLARATYEQYF
size: once; J: TRBJ2-3; D: TRBD2; V: TRBV5-1; DNA: TGCGCCAGCACCCGACTAGCGGGAACAGATACGCAGTATTTT; CDR3: CASTRLAGTDTQYF
size: many; J: TRBJ2-1; D: -; V: TRBV6-1; DNA: TGTGCCAGCAGTCCCCCCGGACAGAGCGGAACCTACTCCTACAATGAGCAGTTCTTC; CDR3: CASSPPGQSGTYSYNEQFF
size: many; J: TRBJ2-1; D: TRBD2; V: TRBV5-1; DNA: TGCGCCAGCAGCTTGTCCGGGACTAGCGGGAGGCTTGTCAATGAGCAGTTCTTC; CDR3: CASSLSGTSGRLVNEQFF
size: many; J: TRBJ2-1; D: TRBD1; V: TRBV2; DNA: TGTGCCAGCAGACCATATGGGACAGATATCGATGAGCAGTTCTTC; CDR3: CASRPYGTDIDEQFF
size: -; J: TRBJ1-1; D: -; V: TRBV5-1; DNA: TGCGCCAGGCCTAACGGGGGTCGGAACACTGAAGCTTTCTTT; CDR3: CARPNGGRNTEAFF
size: many; J: TRBJ2-1; D: -; V: TRBV11-2; DNA: TGTGCCAGCAGCTTCGGTACAGGGAATGAGCAGTTCTTC; CDR3: CASSFGTGNEQFF
size: few; J: TRBJ2-2; D: TRBD2; V: TRBV19; DNA: TGTGCCAGTAATTGGGGGGGGAGGAGCGGCACCGGGGAGCTGTTTTTT; CDR3: CASNWGGRSGTGELFF
size: -; J: TRBJ2-2; D: TRBD1; V: TRBV19; DNA: TGTGCCAGTAGTACAGACAGGGCCGGGGAGCTGTTTTTT; CDR3: CASSTDRAGELFF
size: many; J: TRBJ2-1; D: TRBD2; V: TRBV2; DNA: TGTGCCAGTCTCGTGGCTAGCGGGAGAGATGAGCAGTTCTTC; CDR3: CASLVASGRDEQFF
size: many; J: TRBJ1-2; D: -; V: TRBV28; DNA: TGTGCCAGCAGTTCGTCCCCCCCGGGCTACACCTTC; CDR3: CASSSSPPGYTF
size: many; J: TRBJ1-1; D: -; V: TRBV28; DNA: TGTGCCAGCAGTCCTCGGGACCCCCGAAGAGCTTTCTTT; CDR3: CASSPRDPRRAFF
size: -; J: TRBJ1-3; D: -; V: TRBV7-2; DNA: TGTGCCAGCAGCTTAAGGAGGGGTTCTGGAAACACCATATATTTT; CDR3: CASSLRRGSGNTIYF
size: -; J: TRBJ2-3; D: TRBD2; V: TRBV19; DNA: TGTGCCAGTAGTATCCCAGCGGGAGGAACAGATACGCAGTATTTT; CDR3: CASSIPAGGTDTQYF
size: -; J: TRBJ2-1; D: TRBD2; V: TRBV7-9; DNA: TGTGCCAGCAGACCCCTTCTAGCGGGAGGGCCCTACAATGAGCAGTTCTTC; CDR3: CASRPLLAGGPYNEQFF
size: many; J: TRBJ2-6; D: TRBD1; V: TRBV28; DNA: TGTGCCAGCAGTCCAGTCCCGGGACAGGGAAGGGCCAACGTCCTGACTTTC; CDR3: CASSPVPGQGRANVLTF
size: -; J: TRBJ2-2; D: -; V: TRBV28; DNA: TGTGCCAGCCCTCCCCCAGGCCACCCAAACACCGGGGAGCTGGTTTTT; CDR3: CASPPPGHPNTGELVF
size: -; J: TRBJ2-1; D: -; V: TRBV6-5; DNA: TGTGCCAGCAGTTACGGCAACCAGCAGTTCTTC; CDR3: CASSYGNQQFF
size: many; J: TRBJ2-3; D: TRBD2; V: TRBV7-2; DNA: TGTGCCAGCAGCCCCCGGGGGGGCACTGGCACAGATACGCAGTATTTT; CDR3: CASSPRGGTGTDTQYF
size: -; J: TRBJ2-1; D: TRBD1; V: TRBV10-3; DNA: TGTGCCATCCTTGGACAGGGAGAGGATGAGCAGTTCTTC; CDR3: CAILGQGEDEQFF
size: few; J: TRBJ1-3; D: -; V: TRBV5-1; DNA: TGCGCCAGCAGCTTGGGGGATACACTCTCTGGAAACACCATATATTTT; CDR3: CASSLGDTLSGNTIYF
size: many; J: TRBJ2-7; D: -; V: TRBV29-1; DNA: TGCAGCGTCCTGGGGACACTCCTCGAGCAGTACTTC; CDR3: CSVLGTLLEQYF
size: many; J: TRBJ2-7; D: -; V: TRBV2; DNA: TGTGCCAGCAGTGGTCCCAGGGGACGCTACGAGCAGTACTTC; CDR3: CASSGPRGRYEQYF
size: many; J: TRBJ2-2; D: -; V: TRBV7-9; DNA: TGTGCCAGCAGCTTAGCGAGACCGCCCAACACCGGGGAGCTGTTTTTT; CDR3: CASSLARPPNTGELFF
size: -; J: TRBJ2-1; D: TRBD2; V: TRBV6-2/TRBV6-3; DNA: TGTGCCAGCAGTTTCACCATACTAGCGGGAGTTATGAATGAGCAGTTCTTC; CDR3: CASSFTILAGVMNEQFF
size: -; J: TRBJ2-5; D: -; V: TRBV9; DNA: TGTGCCAGCAGCGTAGGATGGGGGTACCAAGAGACCCAGTACTTC; CDR3: CASSVGWGYQETQYF
size: -; J: TRBJ2-3; D: -; V: TRBV7-9; DNA: TGTGCCAGCAGCCCGGCCAAGGGCGCAGATACGCAGTATTTT; CDR3: CASSPAKGADTQYF
size: -; J: TRBJ1-5; D: -; V: TRBV28; DNA: TGTGCCAGCAGTGAGACACCCTTTCAGCCCCAGCATTTT; CDR3: CASSETPFQPQHF
size: once; J: TRBJ1-5; D: TRBD1; V: TRBV2; DNA: TGTGCCAGCAGAGGACAGGGGCCAGGGGCCCAGCATTTT; CDR3: CASRGQGPGAQHF
size: -; J: TRBJ2-1; D: -; V: TRBV7-9; DNA: TGTGCCAGCAGCTTATGGGGTTCAGGTGAGCAGTTCTTC; CDR3: CASSLWGSGEQFF
size: -; J: TRBJ1-2; D: -; V: TRBV28; DNA: TGTGCCAGCAGCGTAGCACAGGGCACGATTGGCTATGGCTACACCTTC; CDR3: CASSVAQGTIGYGYTF
size: many; J: TRBJ2-7; D: -; V: TRBV2; DNA: TGTGCCAGCAGTGACACCTTTCTAGGCTCCTACGAGCAGTACTTC; CDR3: CASSDTFLGSYEQYF
size: few; J: TRBJ2-7; D: TRBD2; V: TRBV19; DNA: TGTGCCAGTACACTAGCGGCAGGCTACGAGCAGTACTTC; CDR3: CASTLAAGYEQYF
size: few; J: TRBJ1-1; D: TRBD1; V: TRBV5-1; DNA: TGCGCCAGCAGGGCGACAGGGTTCGACACTGAAGCTTTCTTT; CDR3: CASRATGFDTEAFF
size: -; J: TRBJ2-1; D: TRBD1; V: TRBV9; DNA: TGTGCCAGCAGCCCCAGGGACAGGGTAAACTATGAGCAGTTCTTC; CDR3: CASSPRDRVNYEQFF
size: many; J: TRBJ2-1; D: TRBD2; V: TRBV11-2; DNA: TGTGCCAGCAGCTCAAGACTAGCGGGAGAGCAGTTCTTC; CDR3: CASSSRLAGEQFF
size: -; J: TRBJ2-1; D: -; V: TRBV20-1; DNA: TGCAGTGCAACCGAAGCTGGCAATGAGCAGTTCTTC; CDR3: CSATEAGNEQFF
size: many; J: TRBJ2-1; D: -; V: TRBV27; DNA: TGTGCCAGCAGTTCTACCGGGCTCGCGGGCTACAATGAGCAGTTCTTC; CDR3: CASSSTGLAGYNEQFF
size: -; J: TRBJ2-7; D: -; V: TRBV9; DNA: TGTGCCAGCAGCGTAGGTTTCACAAACTACGAGCAGTACTTC; CDR3: CASSVGFTNYEQYF
size: -; J: TRBJ1-5; D: -; V: TRBV7-2; DNA: TGTGCCAGCAGCTTACGGGGACAATATGGACAGCCCCAGCATTTT; CDR3: CASSLRGQYGQPQHF